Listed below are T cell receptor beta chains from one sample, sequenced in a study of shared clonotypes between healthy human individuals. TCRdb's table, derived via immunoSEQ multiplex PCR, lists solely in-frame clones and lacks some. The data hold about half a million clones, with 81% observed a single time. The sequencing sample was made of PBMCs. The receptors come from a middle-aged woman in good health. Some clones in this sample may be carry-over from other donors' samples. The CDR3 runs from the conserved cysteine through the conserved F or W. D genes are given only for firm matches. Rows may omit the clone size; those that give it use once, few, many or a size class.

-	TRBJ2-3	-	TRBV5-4	CASSLDPESTDTQYF	TGTGCCAGCAGCTTGGATCCGGAGAGCACAGATACGCAGTATTTT
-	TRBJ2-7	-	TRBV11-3	CASSLSTDEQYF	TGTGCCAGCAGCTTATCGACGGACGAGCAGTACTTC
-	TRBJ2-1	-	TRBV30	CAWSVELAQFF	TGTGCCTGGAGTGTAGAACTAGCTCAGTTCTTC
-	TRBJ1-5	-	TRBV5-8	CASSFRSNQPQHF	TGTGCCAGCAGCTTTAGGAGCAATCAGCCCCAGCATTTT
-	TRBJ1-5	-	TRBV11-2	CASSLYQQPQHF	TGTGCCAGCAGCTTATACCAACAGCCCCAGCATTTT
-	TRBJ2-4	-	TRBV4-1	CASSQERSWVAKNIQYF	TGCGCCAGCAGCCAAGAACGGAGCTGGGTAGCCAAAAACATTCAGTACTTC
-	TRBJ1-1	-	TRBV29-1	CSVRLEGFSNTEAFF	TGCAGCGTCCGCTTGGAGGGGTTCTCGAACACTGAAGCTTTCTTT
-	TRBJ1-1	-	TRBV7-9	CASSSQATSGTEAFF	TGTGCCAGCAGCTCACAGGCCACCTCAGGCACTGAAGCTTTCTTT
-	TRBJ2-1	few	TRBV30	CAWSVAIYNEQFF	TGTGCCTGGAGTGTAGCCATCTACAATGAGCAGTTCTTC
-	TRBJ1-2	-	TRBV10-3	CAISEGQTSDGYTF	TGTGCCATCAGTGAAGGACAGACAAGCGATGGCTACACCTTC
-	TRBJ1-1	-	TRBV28	CASIGAGRDTEAFF	TGTGCCAGCATCGGGGCGGGAAGGGACACTGAAGCTTTCTTT
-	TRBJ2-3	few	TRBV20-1	CSAEDHDTQYF	TGCAGTGCCGAGGATCACGATACGCAGTATTTT
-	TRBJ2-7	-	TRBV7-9	CASSVAGGGQYF	TGTGCCAGCAGTGTAGCAGGTGGGGGGCAGTACTTC
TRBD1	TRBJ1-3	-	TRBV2	CASSRPGQGYTIYF	TGTGCCAGCAGTCGTCCGGGACAGGGCTACACCATATATTTT
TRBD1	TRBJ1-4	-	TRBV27	CASAWTGTNEKLFF	TGTGCCAGCGCCTGGACAGGAACTAATGAAAAACTGTTTTTT
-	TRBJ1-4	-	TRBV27	CASNRKGGAEEKLFF	TGTGCCAGCAATAGGAAGGGAGGGGCAGAAGAAAAACTGTTTTTT
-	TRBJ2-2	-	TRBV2	CASTRLLNTGELFF	TGTGCCAGCACAAGACTACTGAACACCGGGGAGCTGTTTTTT
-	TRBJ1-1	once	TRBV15	CATSRDQGNTEAFF	TGTGCCACCAGCAGAGATCAGGGGAACACTGAAGCTTTCTTT
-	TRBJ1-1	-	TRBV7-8	CASSLRGWGVVEAFF	TGTGCCAGCAGCTTAAGGGGGTGGGGAGTAGTTGAAGCTTTCTTT
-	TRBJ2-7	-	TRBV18	CASSPDSYEQYF	TGTGCCAGCTCACCAGATTCCTACGAGCAGTACTTC
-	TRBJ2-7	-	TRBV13	CASSLRPNRDKSYEQYF	TGTGCCAGCAGCCTCAGACCCAACAGGGACAAATCCTACGAGCAGTACTTC
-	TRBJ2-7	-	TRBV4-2	CASNQRSIGSYEQYF	TGTGCCAGCAACCAAAGGTCTATCGGGTCCTACGAGCAGTACTTC
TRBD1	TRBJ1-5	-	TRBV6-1	CASRRQGKQPQHF	TGTGCCAGCAGAAGACAGGGAAAACAGCCCCAGCATTTT
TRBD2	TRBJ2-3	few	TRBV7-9	CASSPGLAGEPDTQYF	TGTGCCAGCAGCCCCGGACTAGCGGGAGAGCCAGATACGCAGTATTTT